This is a list of T cell receptor beta chains from one sample in a study of T cells in localized non-small cell lung cancer. TCRdb's copy holds only in-frame clones and misses some; the assay was immunoSEQ multiplex PCR. In the table there are about 30,000 clones, 80% to 90% of which are singletons. Sequences were derived from peripheral blood, sampled before any cancer treatment. These TCRs come from a woman aged 35 to 70 with stage I lung adenocarcinoma. The CDR3 runs from the conserved cysteine through the conserved F or W. Fields, in order: D gene, J gene, V gene, clone size, CDR3 DNA, CDR3 protein. D genes are given only for firm matches. Rows may omit the clone size; those that give it use once, few, many or a size class.

- | TRBJ1-2 | TRBV11-2 | - | TGTGCCAGCAGCTTAGGTCCCTACAGGGCGACTAACTATGGCTACACCTTC | CASSLGPYRATNYGYTF
- | TRBJ1-4 | TRBV5-1 | - | TGCGCCAGCAGCTTAACCGACCCCAAGGAAAAACTGTTTTTT | CASSLTDPKEKLFF
- | TRBJ1-2 | TRBV5-4 | - | TGTGCCAGCAGCTCTCCGCAGGGTAAGGAGGGCTATGGCTACACCTTC | CASSSPQGKEGYGYTF
TRBD1 | TRBJ1-5 | TRBV6-6 | - | TGTGCCAGCCTTAAAATGGGACAGGGTGATCAGCCCCAGCATTTT | CASLKMGQGDQPQHF
TRBD1 | TRBJ1-3 | TRBV5-1 | - | TGCGCCAGCAGCCTGCGGCCGACAGGGGAGGTTGGAAACACCATATATTTT | CASSLRPTGEVGNTIYF
- | TRBJ1-2 | TRBV10-3 | once | TGTGCCATCAGTGATCTCGGGCATCGGGGTGGCTACACCTTC | CAISDLGHRGGYTF
TRBD2 | TRBJ2-3 | TRBV9 | once | TGTGCCAGCAGCCGAGATCTAGCGGCCGTGGCAGATACGCAGTATTTT | CASSRDLAAVADTQYF
- | TRBJ2-7 | TRBV15 | few | TGTGCCACCAGCAGGACGACAGGACGGGACGAGCAGTACTTC | CATSRTTGRDEQYF
- | TRBJ1-1 | TRBV9 | - | TGTGCCAGCAGCCCTGGGGGGGGACGAGGGTCCGAAGCTTTCTTT | CASSPGGGRGSEAFF
- | TRBJ2-7 | TRBV28 | - | TGTGCCAGCTCGACGGTGTACGAGCAGTACTTC | CASSTVYEQYF
TRBD1 | TRBJ1-5 | TRBV27 | - | TGTGCCAGCAGTCTACAGGGGGCTCAGCCCCAGCATTTT | CASSLQGAQPQHF
- | TRBJ1-6 | TRBV9 | - | TGTGCCAGCAGCGTGCAGGAGAGCTCCTATAATTCACCCCTCCACTTT | CASSVQESSYNSPLHF
TRBD1 | TRBJ1-4 | TRBV4-1 | - | TGCGCCAGCAGCGTCGACGGACCCGGGACAGGGAATGAAAAACTGTTTTTT | CASSVDGPGTGNEKLFF